These 23 T cell receptor beta chains originate from one sample sequenced in a study of T cell responses to AZD1222 COVID-19 vaccine. Using immunoSEQ multiplex PCR, the repertoire was profiled, and TCRdb retains in-frame clones only, with some absent. This sample has 95,000 to 110,000 clones, with around 91% found just once. The sequenced sample was peripheral blood, obtained on day 0 of AZD1222 vaccination. Source of these receptors: an adult in good health.

The chain employs TRBV15 and TRBJ2-7, with 8 bases matching TRBD2. This CDR3 contains 15 residues. Germline loops: CDR1 LNHNV, CDR2 YYDKDF (reference sequence). V was clipped by 4 bases and J by 2 bases; unmatched bases: 7. In nucleotides, the CDR3 is TGTGCCACCAGCATAGGCGGGGGGCCCCCCTACGAGCAGTACTTC. Translating gives CATSIGGGPPYEQYF.

The chain uses TRBV3-1 (or the pseudogene TRBV3-2) and TRBJ1-6; a possible D gene is TRBD1 (5 bases). CDR1 LGHDT and CDR2 YNNKEL come from the germline V gene (reference sequence). CDR3 length: 15 residues. Deletions cut 0 bases from V and 7 bases from J, with 10 bases between. The CDR3 DNA follows: TGTGCCAGCAGCCAAGATCGGACAAAAAATTCACCCCTCCACTTT. It specifies CASSQDRTKNSPLHF.

The gene calls are TRBV4-1 and TRBJ1-1; 9 bases map to TRBD1. The J segment lost 0 bases and the V segment lost 7 bases, leaving 9 bases of the junction unmatched. The CDR3 runs to 16 residues. Germline assignment: CDR1 MGHRA and CDR2 YSYEKL. CDR3 in amino acids: CASTPIGTGLNTEAFF. In DNA form, the CDR3 reads TGCGCCAGCACCCCAATCGGGACAGGGCTGAACACTGAAGCTTTCTTT.

The chain uses TRBV19 and TRBJ1-5, with a possible D match to TRBD1 (6 bases). V was clipped by 3 bases and J by 2 bases, with 8 bases between them. Germline CDR1 is LNHDA and CDR2 is SQIVND (reference sequence). The CDR3 is made up of 14 amino acids. The CDR3 DNA reads TGTGCCAGTAGTATCGACAGGCGCAATCAGCCCCAGCATTTT. Its protein product is CASSIDRRNQPQHF.

The rearrangement uses TRBV5-1 and TRBJ2-2; perhaps D is TRBD1 or TRBD2 (5 bases each). The germline gives CDR1 SGHRS, CDR2 YFSETQ. V shed 1 base and J shed 4 bases, with 8 bases lying between them. The CDR3 has 14 residues. CDR3 amino acids: CASSLTGTTGELFF. As DNA, the CDR3 is TGCGCCAGCAGCTTGACTGGGACCACCGGGGAGCTGTTTTTT.

This clone was counted a few times. The junction differs from germline at one of its ends, possibly a read error. The rearrangement uses TRBV5-4 and TRBJ1-6; D unclear. This CDR3 is built from 15 residues. CDR1 is SGHNT and CDR2 is YYREEE in the germline V gene (reference sequence). CDR3 in amino acids: CASSFVGGYNSPLHF. The CDR3 region has the DNA TGTGCCAGCAGCTTCGTGGGCGGCTATAACTCACCCCTCCACTTT. Based on the CDR3 plus reference TRBV5-4 and TRBJ1-6, the full variable domain is ETGVTQSPTHLIKTRGQQVTLRCSSQSGHNTVSWYQQALGQGPQFIFQYYREEENGRGNFPPRFSGLQFPNYSSELNVNALELDDSALYLCASSFVGGYNSPLHFGNGTRLTVT.

The chain carries TRBV9 and TRBJ2-1, with 9 bases matching TRBD2. The CDR3 runs 16 residues. The J segment lost 1 base and the V segment lost 4 bases, leaving 6 bases of the junction unmatched. Germline lookup yields CDR1 SGDLS and CDR2 YYNGEE. The CDR3 sequence: CASSPRLAGSYNEQFF. The CDR3 DNA is TGTGCCAGCAGCCCCCGGCTAGCGGGGTCCTACAATGAGCAGTTCTTC.

V and J are TRBV13 and TRBJ2-1; 7 bases align to TRBD1. The J segment lost 7 bases and the V segment lost 8 bases, leaving 2 bases of the junction unmatched. This CDR3 is built from 11 residues. From germline, CDR1 is PRHDT and CDR2 FYEKMQ (reference sequence). CDR3 sequence reads: CASCRGNEQFF. CDR3 DNA: TGTGCCAGCTGCAGGGGGAATGAGCAGTTCTTC.

J is TRBJ1-5 and V is TRBV19; D might be TRBD1 (6 bases). Per germline, CDR1 LNHDA and CDR2 SQIVND (reference sequence). With 3 bases removed from V and 6 bases from J, the gap between germline ends came to 18 bases. This CDR3 comprises 16 residues. CDR3 DNA: TGTGCCAGTAGTATTGATGACAGGTTCTTTGGTCAGCCCCAGCATTTT. It is translated as CASSIDDRFFGQPQHF.

This chain connects TRBV5-1 to TRBJ2-3, with TRBD2 matching over 10 bases. There are 18 residues in the CDR3. Per the germline V gene, CDR1 is SGHRS and CDR2 is YFSETQ. V was pared by 4 bases and J by 1 base, with 12 bases of the junction left unmatched. The chain's CDR3 is CASSRDSGGPLRTDTQYF. CDR3 bases: TGCGCCAGCAGCAGGGATAGCGGGGGGCCCCTTCGCACAGATACGCAGTATTTT. Full variable domain (remainder filled in from reference TRBV5-1 and TRBJ2-3): KAGVTQTPRYLIKTRGQQVTLSCSPISGHRSVSWYQQTPGQGLQFLFEYFSETQRNKGNFPGRFSGRQFSNSRSEMNVSTLELGDSALYLCASSRDSGGPLRTDTQYFGPGTRLTVL.

This chain joins TRBV5-6 and TRBJ2-5; D may match TRBD1 or TRBD2 (7 bases each). The V end was cut by 0 bases, the J end by 5 bases, with 14 bases between. The length of the CDR3 is 15 residues. Germline values: CDR1 SGHDT, CDR2 YYEEEE. CDR3: CASSLGAGGGETQYF. CDR3 nucleotide sequence: TGTGCCAGCAGCTTGGGTGCAGGGGGGGGCGAGACCCAGTACTTC.

The chain couples TRBV5-1 to TRBJ1-1; the match to TRBD1 covers 8 bases. Germline values: CDR1 SGHRS, CDR2 YFSETQ. With V trimmed by 4 bases and J by 6 bases, 11 bases remained unmatched. The CDR3 spans 15 residues. CDR3 loop: CASSVNQGAIAEAFF. CDR3 DNA: TGCGCCAGCAGCGTTAATCAGGGGGCTATAGCTGAAGCTTTCTTT.

The rearrangement joins TRBV15 to TRBJ1-2; no clear D. V was trimmed by 0 bases and J by 3 bases, leaving 5 bases between them. The CDR3 has 13 amino acids. Germline CDR1 reads LNHNV; CDR2 reads YYDKDF (reference sequence). CDR3 in DNA: TGTGCCACCAGCAGAGAAGAGGACTATGGCTACACCTTC. Translation gives CATSREEDYGYTF.

The chain couples TRBV18 to TRBJ2-5, with 9 bases matching TRBD1. Germline CDR1 reads KGHSH; CDR2 reads LQKENI. V shed 1 base and J 7 bases; nucleotides not matched to a gene: 7. CDR3 length: 15 amino acids. Here the CDR3 DNA reads TGTGCCAGCTCACCACTTCATGAGGACAGGGGGACCCAGTACTTC. Its translation is CASSPLHEDRGTQYF.

The chain joins TRBV7-2 to TRBJ2-1; D is uncertain. CDR3 length: 16 amino acids. Germline assignment: CDR1 SGHTA and CDR2 FQGNSA. Trimming left V 2 bases short and J 5 bases short, with 16 bases between. The CDR3 sequence: CASSLQTRTNNNEQFF. In DNA form, the CDR3 reads TGTGCCAGCAGCTTACAGACTCGTACGAACAACAATGAGCAGTTCTTC.

V is TRBV29-1 and J is TRBJ1-1; no definite D call. There are 14 residues in the CDR3. Looked up from germline, CDR1 is SQVTM and CDR2 is ANQGSEA. V lost 7 bases and J lost 0, with 15 bases in between. The CDR3 region has the DNA TGCAGCGCTCAAGGTCCGGCCATGAACACTGAAGCTTTCTTT. Amino acid sequence: CSAQGPAMNTEAFF.

This clone was seen once. V gene TRBV27 combines with J gene TRBJ1-6; no definite D call. Trimming removed 3 bases from V and 0 bases from J, with 12 bases in between. Germline-derived CDR1 and CDR2 are MNHEY and SMNVEV (reference sequence). This CDR3 spans 17 amino acids. The CDR3 DNA reads as TGTGCCAGCAGTTTCAGGTTTACCAACTCCTATAATTCACCCCTCCACTTT. Translation gives CASSFRFTNSYNSPLHF.

This clone has only a few counts. This rearrangement joins TRBV10-3 to TRBJ2-6, with D unclear. Germline V gene lookup returns CDR1 ENHRY and CDR2 SYGVKD. The CDR3 totals 17 residues. V was pared by 0 bases and J by 2 bases, with 11 bases between. The CDR3 protein is CAISESIVGAGANVLTF. The CDR3 DNA follows: TGTGCCATCAGTGAGTCGATTGTGGGTGCTGGGGCCAACGTCCTGACTTTC.

This sequence joins TRBV25-1 and TRBJ1-2; no clear D gene. V lost 6 bases and J 4 bases, leaving 15 bases between the germline ends. The CDR3 runs 14 residues. Germline V gene lookup returns CDR1 MGHDK and CDR2 SYGVNS. The CDR3 DNA reads TGTGCCAGCAGCCCTCTCTTGGACGGCTATGGCTACACCTTC. This translates into CASSPLLDGYGYTF.

The chain uses TRBV4-3 and TRBJ1-4; no clear D gene. With 0 bases removed from V and 7 bases from J, the gap between germline ends came to 3 bases. Germline loops: CDR1 LGHNA, CDR2 YSLEER. The CDR3 is 12 amino acids. CDR3 amino acids: CASSQEGEKLFF. In DNA, the CDR3 is TGCGCCAGCAGCCAAGAAGGTGAAAAACTGTTTTTT.

The rearrangement joins TRBV6-2 or TRBV6-3 to TRBJ1-1; D is unclear. Trimming left V 6 bases short and J 1 base short, with 3 bases between. The CDR3 spans 11 residues. Germline CDR1 reads MNHEY; CDR2 reads SVGEGT. DNA of the CDR3: TGTGCCAGCAGCGAGAACACTGAAGCTTTCTTT. Translation: CASSENTEAFF.

CDR3 DNA sequence: TGTGCCATCGATGGGGGATCCGGAAACACCATATATTTT. It yields the protein CAIDGGSGNTIYF. This sequence joins TRBV10-3 and TRBJ1-3, with D possibly TRBD1 on 5 matching bases. Between the trimmed V and J ends, which lost 8 bases and 4 bases, there was a span of 12 bases. This CDR3 region has 13 residues. Germline CDR1 reads ENHRY; CDR2 reads SYGVKD.

The chain joins TRBV6-1 to TRBJ1-1, with D unclear. V lost 3 bases, J lost 4 bases, and 6 bases lay in between. The V gene's germline CDR1 is MNHNS and CDR2 SASEGT. CDR3 length equals 12 residues. The chain's CDR3 is CASSEFSTEAFF. CDR3 nucleotides: TGTGCCAGCAGTGAGTTTAGCACTGAAGCTTTCTTT.